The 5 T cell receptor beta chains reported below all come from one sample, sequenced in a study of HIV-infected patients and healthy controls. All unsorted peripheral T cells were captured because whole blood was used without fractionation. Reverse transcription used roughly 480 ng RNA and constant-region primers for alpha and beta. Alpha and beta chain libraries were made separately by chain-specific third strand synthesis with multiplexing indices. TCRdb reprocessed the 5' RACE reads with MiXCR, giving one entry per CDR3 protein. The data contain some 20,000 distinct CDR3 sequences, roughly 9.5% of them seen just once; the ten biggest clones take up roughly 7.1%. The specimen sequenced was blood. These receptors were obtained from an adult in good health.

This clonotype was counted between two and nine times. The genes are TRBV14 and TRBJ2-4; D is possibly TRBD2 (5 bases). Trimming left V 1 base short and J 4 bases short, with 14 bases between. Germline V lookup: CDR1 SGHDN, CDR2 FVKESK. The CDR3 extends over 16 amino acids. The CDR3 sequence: CASSQAGTGMKNIQYF. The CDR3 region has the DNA TGTGCCAGCAGCCAAGCTGGAACGGGGATGAAAAACATTCAGTACTTC. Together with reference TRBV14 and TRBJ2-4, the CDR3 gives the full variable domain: EAGVTQFPSHSVIEKGQTVTLRCDPISGHDNLYWYRRVMGKEIKFLLHFVKESKQDESGMPNNRFLAERTGGTYSTLKVQPAELEDSGVYFCASSQAGTGMKNIQYFGAGTRLSVL.

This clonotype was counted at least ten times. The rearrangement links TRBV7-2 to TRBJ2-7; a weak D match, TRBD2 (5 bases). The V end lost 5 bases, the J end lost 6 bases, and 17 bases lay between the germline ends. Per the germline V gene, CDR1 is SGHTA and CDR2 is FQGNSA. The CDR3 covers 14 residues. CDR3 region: CASSPGLAVREQYF. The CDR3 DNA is TGTGCCAGCAGCCCTGGCCTAGCCGTCCGCGAGCAGTACTTC.

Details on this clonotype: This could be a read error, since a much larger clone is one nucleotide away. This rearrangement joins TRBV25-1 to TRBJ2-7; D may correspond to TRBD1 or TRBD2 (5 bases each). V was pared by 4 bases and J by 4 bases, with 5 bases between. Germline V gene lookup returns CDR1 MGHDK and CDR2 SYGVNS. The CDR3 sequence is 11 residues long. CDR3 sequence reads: CASSGGYEQYF. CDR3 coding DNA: TGTGCCAGCAGTGGGGGGTACGAGCAGTACTTC.

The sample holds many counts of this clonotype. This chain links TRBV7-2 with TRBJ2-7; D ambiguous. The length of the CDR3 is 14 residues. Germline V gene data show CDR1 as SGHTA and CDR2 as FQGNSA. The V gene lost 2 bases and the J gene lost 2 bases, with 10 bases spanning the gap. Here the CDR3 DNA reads TGTGCCAGCAGCTTACATCCCAGCCCCTACGAGCAGTACTTC. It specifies CASSLHPSPYEQYF.

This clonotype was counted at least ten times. The CDR3 DNA is TGTGCCAGTAGGTCGCTAGCGGGACCAACAGGGCAAGAGACCCAGTACTTC. Its translation: CASRSLAGPTGQETQYF. The chain has TRBV19 and TRBJ2-5, with 9 positions matching TRBD2. CDR1 and CDR2 (germline): LNHDA, SQIVND (reference sequence). The CDR3 consists of 17 residues. V lost 6 bases and J lost 2; bases outside the gene matches: 13.